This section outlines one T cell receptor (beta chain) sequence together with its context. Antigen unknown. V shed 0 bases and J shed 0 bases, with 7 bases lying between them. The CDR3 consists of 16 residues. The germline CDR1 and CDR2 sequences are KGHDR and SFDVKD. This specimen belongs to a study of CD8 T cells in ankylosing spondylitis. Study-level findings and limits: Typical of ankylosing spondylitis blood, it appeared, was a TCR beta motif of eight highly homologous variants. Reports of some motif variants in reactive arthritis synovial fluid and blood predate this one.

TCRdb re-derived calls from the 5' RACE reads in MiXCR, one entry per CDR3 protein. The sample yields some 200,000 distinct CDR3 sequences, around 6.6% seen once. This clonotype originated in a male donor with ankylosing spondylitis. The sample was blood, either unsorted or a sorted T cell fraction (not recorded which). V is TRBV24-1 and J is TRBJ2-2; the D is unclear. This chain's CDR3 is CATSDLGHSNTGELFF. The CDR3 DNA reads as TGTGCCACCAGTGATTTGGGGCATTCGAACACCGGGGAGCTGTTTTTT.